The clone carrying this T cell receptor beta chain was seen a few times. Antigen: not known. The data originate from a study of beta chain features in type 1 diabetes. Study-level points and caveats: Researchers report that Type 1 diabetes patients had moderately but significantly shorter TCRB CDR3s across all four CD4+ subsets. A cDNA-based sequencing approach could over-represent cells with high TCR expression. A potential influence of HLA type upon TCRB rearrangement remained unresolved herein.

As every portion of the isolated RNA was reverse transcribed, the sequencing read expressed TCRB transcripts. Naive, central memory and regulatory T cell samples averaged roughly 3.8 million reads. Some clones are missing from TCRdb's copy, which holds only in-frame ones; the method was immunoSEQ multiplex PCR. The table has roughly 300,000 clones, approximately 15% seen once. With V trimmed by 5 bases and J by 5 bases, 12 bases remained unmatched. The CDR3 length is 16 residues. The germline V gene encodes CDR1 MNHNY and CDR2 SVGAGI (reference sequence). The origin of this receptor is a young man with type 1 diabetes. The sample was naive CD4+ T cells from blood. V and J are TRBV6-6 and TRBJ2-7; TRBD1 aligns across 10 bases. CDR3 region: CASSSYLGQGGHEQYF. The CDR3 region has the DNA TGTGCCAGCAGTAGTTACCTCGGACAGGGGGGCCACGAGCAGTACTTC.